The rows below give T cell receptor beta chains drawn from one sample of a study of blood T cells in healthy people across ages. TCRdb used MiXCR to reprocess the 5' RACE reads, holding one entry per CDR3 protein. The table records around 1.1 million distinct CDR3 sequences, roughly two fifths of them present only once. Sample: blood. These receptors originate from a man aged 18 to 29 in good health. Each CDR3 is given with its conserved first and last residue. A D gene is named only where the DNA matches it firmly. A clone size is listed for some rows: how often the clone was seen (once, few, many), or a class if it is expanded.

TRBD2,TRBJ2-3,TRBV3-1,few,TGTGCCAGCAGCCCAGGGGCCCTAGCGGGGGACACAGATACGCAGTATTTT,CASSPGALAGDTDTQYF
.,TRBJ1-4,TRBV2,.,TGTGCCAGCACTGACAGTTCAACTAATGAAAAACTGTTTTTT,CASTDSSTNEKLFF
.,TRBJ2-1,TRBV5-1,.,TGCGCCAGCATCTTATACAGAAATGAGCAGTTCTTC,CASILYRNEQFF
TRBD1,TRBJ1-2,TRBV9,.,TGTGCCAGCAGCGTCTCCGGGACAGGGTCTGCCCTACCGCTTGGCTACACCTTC,CASSVSGTGSALPLGYTF
TRBD1,TRBJ2-1,TRBV6-2/TRBV6-3,.,TGTGCCAGCAGTTCTCGACAGGGGGCTTACCATGAGCAGTTCTTC,CASSSRQGAYHEQFF
.,TRBJ1-2,TRBV28,.,TGTGCCAGCACCGTAGGACAGACTAACTATGGCTACACCTTC,CASTVGQTNYGYTF
.,TRBJ2-5,TRBV7-3,.,TGTGCCAGCTCCCTCAGGGCTCAAGAGACCCAGTACTTC,CASSLRAQETQYF
.,TRBJ2-3,TRBV6-2/TRBV6-3,.,TGTGCCAGCGAACGGCGGGGTGACGATACGCAGTATTTT,CASERRGDDTQYF
TRBD2,TRBJ2-1,TRBV27,.,TGTGCCAGCAGTTTCAGACTTCGGGGGGGCCAGAGTGAGCAGTTCTTC,CASSFRLRGGQSEQFF
.,TRBJ1-5,TRBV5-1,.,TGCGCCAGCAGCTTGGTAGGGGGGTCGGATCAGCCCCAGCATTTT,CASSLVGGSDQPQHF
TRBD2,TRBJ2-7,TRBV11-1,.,TGTGCCAGCAGCTACCGGACTAGCGGGGTAATCTACGAGCAGTACTTC,CASSYRTSGVIYEQYF
.,TRBJ2-7,TRBV6-2/TRBV6-3,.,TGTGCCAGCAGTTACCGGACTACTAACTACGAGCAGTACTTC,CASSYRTTNYEQYF
.,TRBJ2-1,TRBV9,.,TGTGCCAGCAGCGGCCAGACGGGGAACTACAATGAGCAGTTCTTC,CASSGQTGNYNEQFF
.,TRBJ1-2,TRBV20-1,few,TGCAGTGCTAGGCCCGCAGGGAAGTACTATGGCTACACCTTC,CSARPAGKYYGYTF
.,TRBJ1-1,TRBV27,.,TGTGCCAGCAGTTTCGGGGGAGGCGTAGCTTTCTTT,CASSFGGGVAFF
.,TRBJ2-1,TRBV6-2/TRBV6-3,.,TGTGCCAGCACAACTCGTAGCCTGGGGTACAATGAGCAGTTCTTC,CASTTRSLGYNEQFF
.,TRBJ1-2,TRBV14,.,TGTGCCAGCAGCCAATCTCGGTTGTCCGGGCACTATGGCTACACCTTC,CASSQSRLSGHYGYTF
.,TRBJ2-3,TRBV7-8,few,TGTGCCAGCAGCTTACCCCCAGGAAGCACAGATACGCAGTATTTT,CASSLPPGSTDTQYF
TRBD1,TRBJ2-1,TRBV7-2,few,TGTGCCAGCAGCTTAGAAGGGCAGGGGGCCTGGAATGAGCAGTTCTTC,CASSLEGQGAWNEQFF
.,TRBJ1-2,TRBV20-1,.,TGCAGTGCTAGAGGCGGGCCCGCTAACTATGGCTACACCTTC,CSARGGPANYGYTF
.,TRBJ1-2,TRBV20-1,few,TGCAGTGCTAGATCCCACAGCATGGGGGGCGGTGGCTACACCTTC,CSARSHSMGGGGYTF
.,TRBJ1-1,TRBV6-2/TRBV6-3,few,TGTGCCAGCAGTTACTCGAGGGCCCGCCCCACTGAAGCTTTCTTT,CASSYSRARPTEAFF
TRBD1,TRBJ2-5,TRBV6-2/TRBV6-3,.,TGTACCAGCAGTTATGGGGACAGGCGGGAGACCCAGTACTTC,CTSSYGDRRETQYF
.,TRBJ1-1,TRBV5-6,.,TGTGCCAGCATCAGGGGCCCGAACACTGAAGCTTTCTTT,CASIRGPNTEAFF
.,TRBJ1-1,TRBV9,once,TGTGCCAGCAGCGTAGATGGGGGACCGCGGGAACGAATCGAAGCTTTCTTT,CASSVDGGPRERIEAFF
TRBD1,TRBJ1-1,TRBV20-1,few,TGCAGTGCTAGAGGGTTTGGGGACAGGGTCGAGGCTAACACTGAAGCTTTCTTT,CSARGFGDRVEANTEAFF
.,TRBJ2-3,TRBV28,.,TGTGCCAGCAGCCCGACTTCGCTCCGCACAGATACGCAGTATTTT,CASSPTSLRTDTQYF